Detailed here is one T cell receptor (beta chain). This clonotype was counted a few times. The target of this receptor is not known. Base qualities are not recorded, but no much larger clone differs from it by a single base. These data are taken from a study of response to subunit inactivated influenza vaccine (dated 2018 in TCRdb). Study-level background: The study used deep quantitative T cell receptor repertoire profiling to track responses to a trivalent subunit inactivated influenza vaccine. Study-wide conclusions, independent of this receptor: The authors proposed that each seasonal influenza vaccination may bring in only a limited number of new T cells.

The method was RT-PCR. Sequencer: Illumina HiSeq 2500. The public reads were run again by TCRdb, first through fastp at Q25 and then through MiXCR, and only productive beta chains were kept. One record per CDR3 amino acid sequence lists the most common genes and DNA. The sample table shows around 850,000 distinct CDR3 sequences, and around 18% are seen once. The top ten hold 11% of the sample. V is clipped by 3 bases and J by 0 bases, and the sequence between their germline boundaries is 6 bases long. For CDR1 and CDR2, the germline V gene lists SGHTA and FQGNSA. There are 13 amino acids in the CDR3, from cysteine to phenylalanine inclusive. The read is trimmed to its CDR3 DNA, 39 bases read in frame from base 1.

The input for sequencing was PBMCs from blood, taken about 5 days after vaccination. In this chain, TRBV7-2 is recombined with TRBJ2-7, with no D gene named confidently. The origin of this receptor is a man over 45 who received an inactivated influenza vaccine. Donor details come from another sample of the same person, matched by shared clones. CDR3 protein: CASSLTRSYEQYF. Here is the DNA: TGTGCCAGCAGCTTGACCCGCTCCTACGAGCAGTACTTC. When the CDR3 is completed using the reference TRBV7-2 and TRBJ2-7 genes on either side, the full variable domain is GAGVSQSPSNKVTEKGKDVELRCDPISGHTALYWYRQSLGQGLEFLIYFQGNSAPDKSGLPSDRFSAERTGGSVSTLTIQRTQQEDSAVYLCASSLTRSYEQYFGPGTRLTVT.